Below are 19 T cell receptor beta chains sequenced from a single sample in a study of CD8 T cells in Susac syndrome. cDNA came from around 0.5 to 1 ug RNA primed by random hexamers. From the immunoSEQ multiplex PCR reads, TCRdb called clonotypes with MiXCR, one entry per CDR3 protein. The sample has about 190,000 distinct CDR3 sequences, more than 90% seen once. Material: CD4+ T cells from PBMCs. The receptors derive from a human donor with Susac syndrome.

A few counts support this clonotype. The CDR3 DNA reads as TGTGCCAGCAGAAGACAGGGAGCGGCCGGCTACACCTTC. This codes for CASRRQGAAGYTF. The rearrangement joins TRBV6-5 to TRBJ1-2; 7 bases fit TRBD1. The CDR3 has 13 residues. Germline CDR1 is MNHEY and CDR2 is SVGAGI. V trimming: 6 bases; J trimming: 8 bases; junction bases outside the gene matches: 9.

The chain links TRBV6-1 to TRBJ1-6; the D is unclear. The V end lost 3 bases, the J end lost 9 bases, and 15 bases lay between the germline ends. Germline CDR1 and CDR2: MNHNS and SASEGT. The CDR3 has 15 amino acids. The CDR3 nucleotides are TGTGCCAGCAGTGAGGGTGGGGTTCGGAGTTCACCCCTCCACTTT. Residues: CASSEGGVRSSPLHF.

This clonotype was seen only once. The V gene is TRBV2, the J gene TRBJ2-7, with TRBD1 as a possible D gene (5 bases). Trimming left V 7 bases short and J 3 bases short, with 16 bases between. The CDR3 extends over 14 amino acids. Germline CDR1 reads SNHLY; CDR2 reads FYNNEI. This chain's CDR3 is CASTFSAGNYEQYF. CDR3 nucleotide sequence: TGTGCCAGCACCTTTTCCGCAGGGAACTACGAGCAGTACTTC.

The CDR3: CASSEPGTGSHYGYTF. CDR3 nucleotides: TGTGCCAGCAGTGAACCCGGGACAGGGTCGCACTATGGCTACACCTTC. V and J are TRBV25-1 and TRBJ1-2, with TRBD1 matching 9 bases. J gave up 3 bases and V 2 bases, and 7 bases lay outside the gene matches. Per the germline V gene, CDR1 is MGHDK and CDR2 is SYGVNS. This CDR3 has 16 amino acids.

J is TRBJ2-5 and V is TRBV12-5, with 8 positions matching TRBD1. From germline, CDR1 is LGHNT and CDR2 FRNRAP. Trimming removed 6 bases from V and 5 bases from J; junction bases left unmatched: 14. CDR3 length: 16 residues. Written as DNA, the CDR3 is TGTGCTAGTGGCTTACCCCCGAGACAGGGGACGGAGACCCAGTACTTC. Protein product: CASGLPPRQGTETQYF. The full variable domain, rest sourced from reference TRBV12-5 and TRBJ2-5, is DARVTQTPRHKVTEMGQEVTMRCQPILGHNTVFWYRQTMMQGLELLAYFRNRAPLDDSGMPKDRFSAEMPDATLATLKIQPSEPRDSAVYFCASGLPPRQGTETQYFGPGTRLLVL.

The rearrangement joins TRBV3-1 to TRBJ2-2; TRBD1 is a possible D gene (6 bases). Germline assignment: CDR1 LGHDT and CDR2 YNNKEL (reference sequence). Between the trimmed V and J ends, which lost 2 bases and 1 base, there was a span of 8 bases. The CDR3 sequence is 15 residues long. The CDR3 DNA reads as TGTGCCAGCAGCCAATTCAGGGGGAACACCGGGGAGCTGTTTTTT. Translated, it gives CASSQFRGNTGELFF.

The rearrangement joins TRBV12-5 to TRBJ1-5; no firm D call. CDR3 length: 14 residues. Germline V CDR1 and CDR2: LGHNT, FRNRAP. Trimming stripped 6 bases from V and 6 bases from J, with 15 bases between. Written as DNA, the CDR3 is TGTGCTAGTGGGGCAGAGGGTCCCACTCAGCCCCAGCATTTT. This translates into CASGAEGPTQPQHF.

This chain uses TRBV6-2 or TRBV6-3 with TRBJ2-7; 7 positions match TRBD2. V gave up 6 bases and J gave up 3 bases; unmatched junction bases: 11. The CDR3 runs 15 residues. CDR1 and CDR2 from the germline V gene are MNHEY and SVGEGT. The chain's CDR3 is CASRPSSGVYYEQYF. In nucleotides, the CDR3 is TGTGCCAGCAGACCCTCCAGCGGGGTATACTACGAGCAGTACTTC.

The CDR3 here is CASSTGQGSYNEQFF. The CDR3 region has the DNA TGTGCCAGCAGCACCGGACAGGGCTCCTACAATGAGCAGTTCTTC. The V call is TRBV5-8, the J call TRBJ2-1, with 8 bases lining up with TRBD1. The germline V gene has CDR1 SGHTS and CDR2 YDEGEE. This CDR3 region has 15 residues. With 4 bases clipped from V and 0 bases from J, the junction kept 3 bases outside the gene matches.

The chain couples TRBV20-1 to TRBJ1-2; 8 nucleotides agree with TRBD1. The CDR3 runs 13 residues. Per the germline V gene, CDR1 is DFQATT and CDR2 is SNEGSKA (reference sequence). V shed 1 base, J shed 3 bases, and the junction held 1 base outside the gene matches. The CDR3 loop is CSARADRDYGYTF. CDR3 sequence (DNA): TGCAGTGCTAGAGCGGACAGGGACTATGGCTACACCTTC.

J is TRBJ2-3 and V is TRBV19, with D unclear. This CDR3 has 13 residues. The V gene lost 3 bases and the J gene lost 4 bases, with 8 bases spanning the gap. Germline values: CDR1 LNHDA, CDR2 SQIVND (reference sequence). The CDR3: CASSIAAPDTQYF. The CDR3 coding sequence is TGTGCCAGTAGTATTGCGGCACCAGATACGCAGTATTTT.

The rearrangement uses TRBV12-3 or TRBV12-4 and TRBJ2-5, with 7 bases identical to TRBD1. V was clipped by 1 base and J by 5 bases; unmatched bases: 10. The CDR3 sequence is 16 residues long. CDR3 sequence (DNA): TGTGCCAGCAGTTTAGTACCCTCGGGACAGCTGGAGACCCAGTACTTC. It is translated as CASSLVPSGQLETQYF.

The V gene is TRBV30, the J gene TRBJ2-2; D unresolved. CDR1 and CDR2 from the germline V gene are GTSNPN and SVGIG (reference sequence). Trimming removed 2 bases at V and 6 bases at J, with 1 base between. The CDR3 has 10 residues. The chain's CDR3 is CAWSSGELFF. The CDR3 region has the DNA TGTGCCTGGAGTTCCGGGGAGCTGTTTTTT.

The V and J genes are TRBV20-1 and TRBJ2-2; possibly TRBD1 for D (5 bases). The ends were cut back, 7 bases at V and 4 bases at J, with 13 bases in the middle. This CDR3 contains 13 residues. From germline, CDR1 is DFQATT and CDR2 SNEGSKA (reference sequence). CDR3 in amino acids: CSGSKGPTGELFF. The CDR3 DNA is TGCAGTGGGTCGAAGGGGCCCACCGGGGAGCTGTTTTTT.

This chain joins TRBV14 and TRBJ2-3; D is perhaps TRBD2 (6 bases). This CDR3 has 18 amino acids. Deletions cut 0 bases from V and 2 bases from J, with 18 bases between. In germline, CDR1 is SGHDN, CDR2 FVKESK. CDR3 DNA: TGTGCCAGCAGCCAAGAAAGGCCCGGGACGGGACTCACAGATACGCAGTATTTT. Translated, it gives CASSQERPGTGLTDTQYF.

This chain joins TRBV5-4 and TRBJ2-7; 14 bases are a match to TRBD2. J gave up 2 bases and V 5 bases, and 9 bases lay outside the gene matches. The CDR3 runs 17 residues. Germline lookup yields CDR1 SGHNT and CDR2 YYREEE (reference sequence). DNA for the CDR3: TGTGCCAGCAGGATGGGACTAGCGGGGGAGGATGCCTACGAGCAGTACTTC. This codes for CASRMGLAGEDAYEQYF. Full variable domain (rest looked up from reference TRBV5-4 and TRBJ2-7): ETGVTQSPTHLIKTRGQQVTLRCSSQSGHNTVSWYQQALGQGPQFIFQYYREEENGRGNFPPRFSGLQFPNYSSELNVNALELDDSALYLCASRMGLAGEDAYEQYFGPGTRLTVT.

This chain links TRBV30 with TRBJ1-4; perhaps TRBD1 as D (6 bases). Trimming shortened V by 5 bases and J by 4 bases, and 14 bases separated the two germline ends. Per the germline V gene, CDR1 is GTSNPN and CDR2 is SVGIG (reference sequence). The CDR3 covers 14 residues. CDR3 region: CAWEGTGINEKLFF. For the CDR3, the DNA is TGTGCCTGGGAAGGAACAGGGATTAATGAAAAACTGTTTTTT.

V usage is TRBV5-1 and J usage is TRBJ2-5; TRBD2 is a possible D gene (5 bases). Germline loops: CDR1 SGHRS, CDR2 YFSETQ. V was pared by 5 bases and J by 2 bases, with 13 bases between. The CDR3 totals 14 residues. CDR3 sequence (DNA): TGCGCCAGCAGTACCCAAAGCGGTCAAGAGACCCAGTACTTC. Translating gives CASSTQSGQETQYF.

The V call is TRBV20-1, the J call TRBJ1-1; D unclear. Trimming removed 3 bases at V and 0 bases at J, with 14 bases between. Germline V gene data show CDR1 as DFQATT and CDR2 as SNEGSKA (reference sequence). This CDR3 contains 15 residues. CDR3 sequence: CSARGGLHLNTEAFF. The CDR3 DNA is TGCAGTGCTAGGGGCGGGCTCCATTTGAACACTGAAGCTTTCTTT.